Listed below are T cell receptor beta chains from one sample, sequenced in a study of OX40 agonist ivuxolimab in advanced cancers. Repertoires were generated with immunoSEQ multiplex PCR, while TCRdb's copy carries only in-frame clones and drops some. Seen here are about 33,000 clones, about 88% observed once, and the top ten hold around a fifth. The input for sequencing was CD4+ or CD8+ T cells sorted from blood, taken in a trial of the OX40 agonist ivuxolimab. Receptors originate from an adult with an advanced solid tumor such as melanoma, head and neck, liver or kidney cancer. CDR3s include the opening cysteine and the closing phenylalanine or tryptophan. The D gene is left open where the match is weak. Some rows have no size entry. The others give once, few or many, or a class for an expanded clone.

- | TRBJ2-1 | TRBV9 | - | TGTGCCAGCAGCGTAGGGTCAGGCCAGCAGTTCTTC | CASSVGSGQQFF
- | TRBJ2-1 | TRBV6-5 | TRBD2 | TGTGCCAGCAGCAGGCGGGAGAGCTACAATGAGCAGTTCTTC | CASSRRESYNEQFF
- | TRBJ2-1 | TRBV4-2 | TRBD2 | TGTGCCAGCAGCCCATTTCCGGGACTAGCGGGGGTGATCCATGAGCAGTTCTTC | CASSPFPGLAGVIHEQFF
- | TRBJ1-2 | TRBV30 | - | TGTGCCTGGACCCACGGGGTAGGGGGGTTCTCTAACTATGGCTACACCTTC | CAWTHGVGGFSNYGYTF
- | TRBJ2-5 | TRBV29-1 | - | TGCAGCGTTGAAATGGGGGTAGAGACCCAGTACTTC | CSVEMGVETQYF
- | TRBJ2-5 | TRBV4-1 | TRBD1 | TGCGCCAGCAGCCAAAGACAGGGGGCGGGAGAGACCCAGTACTTC | CASSQRQGAGETQYF
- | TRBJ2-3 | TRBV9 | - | TGTGCCAGCAGCGTAGGCGAAGGGGGGGGAGATACGCAGTATTTT | CASSVGEGGGDTQYF
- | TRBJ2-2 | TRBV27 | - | TGTGCCAGCAGTGAGGGAGCCCTACCGACCGGGGAGCTGTTTTTT | CASSEGALPTGELFF
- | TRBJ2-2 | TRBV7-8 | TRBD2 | TGTGCCAGCAGCCCCTCGACTAGCGGGAGGGCCGACACCGGGGAGCTGTTTTTT | CASSPSTSGRADTGELFF
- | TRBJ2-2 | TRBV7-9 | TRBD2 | TGTGCCAGCAGCCATGCCTTGACAGCGGGAGACGATGCCGGGGAGCTGTTTTTT | CASSHALTAGDDAGELFF
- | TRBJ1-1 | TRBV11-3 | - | TGTGCCAGCAGCTTAGAGCCTGAAGCTTTCTTT | CASSLEPEAFF
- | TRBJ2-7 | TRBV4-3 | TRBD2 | TGCGCCAGCAGCCAAGGACTAGCGGGGGGGCCCCCCTACGAGCAGTACTTC | CASSQGLAGGPPYEQYF
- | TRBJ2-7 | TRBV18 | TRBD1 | TGTGCCAGCTCACCCACGGGACAGGTCGCCTACGAGCAGTACTTC | CASSPTGQVAYEQYF
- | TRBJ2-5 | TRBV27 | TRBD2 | TGTGCCAGCAGTCCGACGGGACTAGCGGGGTATCAAGAGACCCAGTACTTC | CASSPTGLAGYQETQYF
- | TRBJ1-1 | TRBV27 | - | TGTGCCAGCAGTTTAGCCCAAGTCAAAATCACTGAAGCTTTCTTT | CASSLAQVKITEAFF
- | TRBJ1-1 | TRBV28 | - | TGTGCCAGCAGTTTTTATGGACAACCCGGGACTGAAGCTTTCTTT | CASSFYGQPGTEAFF
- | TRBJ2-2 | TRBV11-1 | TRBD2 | TGTGCCAGCAGCACCTCTAGCGGGGAAAACACCGGGGAGCTGTTTTTT | CASSTSSGENTGELFF
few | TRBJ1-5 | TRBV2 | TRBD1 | TGTGCCAGCAGCGGGACAGGGACCAATCAGCCCCAGCATTTT | CASSGTGTNQPQHF
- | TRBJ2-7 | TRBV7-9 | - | TGTGCCAGCAGCCCAGGGACACAGACCATATTTTACGAGCAGTACTTC | CASSPGTQTIFYEQYF
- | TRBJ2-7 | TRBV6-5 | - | TGTGCCAGCAGTTTTAAGGTTATTGGCCACGAGCAGTACTTC | CASSFKVIGHEQYF
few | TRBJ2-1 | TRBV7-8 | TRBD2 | TGTGCCAGCAGCTTGAGGGACGGACTAGCGGGAGGTGGCGCCTACAATGAGCAGTTCTTC | CASSLRDGLAGGGAYNEQFF
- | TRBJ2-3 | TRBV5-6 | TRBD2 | TGTGCCAGCAGCTCCTTAGCGGGATTCCCCACAGATACGCAGTATTTT | CASSSLAGFPTDTQYF
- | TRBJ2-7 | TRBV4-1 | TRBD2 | TGCGCCAGCAGCCAAACCGATCCTAGCGGGGGTTCCTACGAGCAGTACTTC | CASSQTDPSGGSYEQYF
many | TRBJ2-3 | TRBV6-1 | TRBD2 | TGTGCCAGCAGTGAGACTAGCGGGGCCACAGATACGCAGTATTTT | CASSETSGATDTQYF
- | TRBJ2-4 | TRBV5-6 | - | TGTGCCAGCAGTATGAGTGCAGGGGAAAACATTCAGTACTTC | CASSMSAGENIQYF
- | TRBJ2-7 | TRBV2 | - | TGTGCCAGCAGCGAGCAGTACTTC | CASSEQYF
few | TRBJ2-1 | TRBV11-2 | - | TGTGCCAGCAGCTTAGATCCATCGCTCTCCTACAATGAGCAGTTCTTC | CASSLDPSLSYNEQFF
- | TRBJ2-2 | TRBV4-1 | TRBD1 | TGCGCCAGCAGCCCCAGGACAGGGGCCACCGGGGAGCTGTTTTTT | CASSPRTGATGELFF
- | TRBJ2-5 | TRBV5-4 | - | TGTGCCATGCAGCCCCCCCCGGGACGGGGGAAAGAAGAGACCCAGTACTTC | CAMQPPPGRGKEETQYF
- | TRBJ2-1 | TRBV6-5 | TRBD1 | TGTGCCAGCAGAGCCGGGACAGGGGGTGGAAATGAGCAGTTCTTC | CASRAGTGGGNEQFF
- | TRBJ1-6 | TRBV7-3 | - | TGTGCCAGCAGCTTAACCAGGGCTGGGTCACCCCTCCACTTT | CASSLTRAGSPLHF
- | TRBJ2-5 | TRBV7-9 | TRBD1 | TGTGCCAGCAGCTCCCTCCCGGGACAGGGAGAGATGGAGACCCAGTACTTC | CASSSLPGQGEMETQYF
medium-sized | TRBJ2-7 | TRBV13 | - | TGTGCCAGCAGCCTGGGGACGGGCGAGCAGTACTTC | CASSLGTGEQYF
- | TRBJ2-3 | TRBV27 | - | TGTGCCAGCAGTCCCGACTACTTTAGCACAGATACGCAGTATTTT | CASSPDYFSTDTQYF
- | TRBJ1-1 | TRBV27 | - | TGTGCCAGCAGTTATGGGGAGAACACTGAAGCTTTCTTT | CASSYGENTEAFF
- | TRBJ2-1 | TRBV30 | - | TGTGCCTGGGGGGACTTCTCCTACAATGAGCAGTTCTTC | CAWGDFSYNEQFF
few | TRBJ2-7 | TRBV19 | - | TGTGCCAGTAGTATCAAGGGTTGGCCCTACGAGCAGTACTTC | CASSIKGWPYEQYF
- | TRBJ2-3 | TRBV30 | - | TGTGCCTGGAGTGGGACGGCAGATACGCAGTATTTT | CAWSGTADTQYF
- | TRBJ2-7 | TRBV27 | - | TGTGCCAGCAGTTTAATTAGGGACTCCTACGAGCAGTACTTC | CASSLIRDSYEQYF
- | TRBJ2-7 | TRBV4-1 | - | TGCGCCAGCAGCCAAGGGAGCAGCACCTACGAGCAGTACTTC | CASSQGSSTYEQYF
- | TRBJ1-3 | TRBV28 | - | TGTGCCAGCAGTTTAGCAGGAGGAACCCTCTCTGGAAACACCATATATTTT | CASSLAGGTLSGNTIYF
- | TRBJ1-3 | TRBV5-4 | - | TGTGCCAGCAGCTTTTCCCGGGGGAGGGAGGATTTT | CASSFSRGREDF
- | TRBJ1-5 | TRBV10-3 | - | TGTGCCATCAGTGAGTCGAAGGGGACGCCCGGTGAGCATTTT | CAISESKGTPGEHF
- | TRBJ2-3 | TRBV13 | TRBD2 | TGTGCCAGCAGCTCCGGACTAGCGGGAGGGCCGCGGACAGATACGCAGTATTTT | CASSSGLAGGPRTDTQYF
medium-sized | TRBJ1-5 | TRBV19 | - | TGTGCCAGTAGTATCCCTTCCATTATGAGGGGCGATCAGCCCCAGCATTTT | CASSIPSIMRGDQPQHF
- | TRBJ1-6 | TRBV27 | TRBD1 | TGTGCCAGCAGTTGGGACAGGGTGGCGGATTCACCCCTCCACTTT | CASSWDRVADSPLHF
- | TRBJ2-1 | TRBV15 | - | TGTGCCACCAGCAGAGTGGGGGATAATGAGCAGTTCTTC | CATSRVGDNEQFF
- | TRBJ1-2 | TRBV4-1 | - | TGCGCCAGCAGCCAAGGGTGGAACATGGGGGTCAACTATGGCTACACCTTC | CASSQGWNMGVNYGYTF
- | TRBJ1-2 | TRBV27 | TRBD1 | TGTGCCAGCAAAGACAGGGGAGCGGGCGATGGCTACACCTTC | CASKDRGAGDGYTF
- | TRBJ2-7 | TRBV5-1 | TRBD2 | TGCGCCAGCAGCTTGACGCTAGCGGGACCTTACGAGCAGTACTTC | CASSLTLAGPYEQYF
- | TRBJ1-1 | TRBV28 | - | TGTGCCAGCAGTTCCTTGGGACAACTATACACTGAAGCTTTCTTT | CASSSLGQLYTEAFF
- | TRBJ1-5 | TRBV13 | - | TGTGCCAGCAGCTTAGAGGGGGGACCCCAGCATTTT | CASSLEGGPQHF
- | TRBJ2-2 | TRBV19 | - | TGTGCCACTAATACGGGGAGGATCACCGGGGAGCTGTTTTTT | CATNTGRITGELFF
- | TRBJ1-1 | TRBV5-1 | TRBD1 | TGCGCCAGCAGCTTGTTCGGGACAGGGGAAACTGAAGCTTTCTTT | CASSLFGTGETEAFF
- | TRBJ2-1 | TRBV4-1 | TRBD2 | TGCGCCAGCAGCCAAGCGACCCCCGGGACTAGCAGGAACAATGAGCAGTTCTTC | CASSQATPGTSRNNEQFF
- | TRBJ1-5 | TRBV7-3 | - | TGTGCCAGCAGCTTAGGGCAGAAAAATCAGCCCCAGCATTTT | CASSLGQKNQPQHF